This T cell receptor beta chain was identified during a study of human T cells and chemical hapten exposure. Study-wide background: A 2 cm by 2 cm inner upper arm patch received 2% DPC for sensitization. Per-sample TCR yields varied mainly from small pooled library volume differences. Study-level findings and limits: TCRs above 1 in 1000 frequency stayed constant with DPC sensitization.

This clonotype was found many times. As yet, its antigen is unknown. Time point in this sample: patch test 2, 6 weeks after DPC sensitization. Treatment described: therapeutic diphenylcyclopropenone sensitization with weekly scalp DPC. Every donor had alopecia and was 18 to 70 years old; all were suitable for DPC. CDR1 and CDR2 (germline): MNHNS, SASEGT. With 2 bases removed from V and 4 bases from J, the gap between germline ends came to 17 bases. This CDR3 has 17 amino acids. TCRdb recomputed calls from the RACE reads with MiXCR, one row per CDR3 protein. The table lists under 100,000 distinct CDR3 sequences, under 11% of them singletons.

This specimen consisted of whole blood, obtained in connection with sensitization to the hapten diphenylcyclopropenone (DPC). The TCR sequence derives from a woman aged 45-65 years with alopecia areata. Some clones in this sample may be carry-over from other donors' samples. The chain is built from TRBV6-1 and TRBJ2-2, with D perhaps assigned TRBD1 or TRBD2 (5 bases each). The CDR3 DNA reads TGTGCCAGCAGTGAATATCCGGGACCGGTCCCCACCGGGGAGCTGTTTTTT. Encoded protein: CASSEYPGPVPTGELFF.